This T cell receptor (beta chain) was identified during a study of spatial heterogeneity in lung cancer. At the level of the study: The average appearance count of each unique TCR and UMI combination in raw reads was more than nine. Study results and limitations: The study found ubiquitous expanded tumor TCRs in blood more at resection than follow-up.

The presence of a unique molecular identifier marked each TCR cDNA molecule. TCRdb passed the 5' RACE reads through MiXCR, listing each CDR3 protein once. The repertoire includes about 40,000 distinct CDR3 sequences, 4% to 6% of them detected once, and roughly 25% sits in the top ten. Time point here: sample taken at primary tumor resection. Unsorted whole RNA of tumor, nontumor lung or frozen PBMC was sequenced. The donor population consisted of 72 patients with untreated, early-stage non-small cell lung cancer. This clonotype came up many times. Its antigen is undetermined. Germline CDR1 MDHEN, CDR2 SYDVKM. This CDR3 has 16 residues. With 8 bases clipped from V and 5 bases from J, the junction kept 13 bases outside the gene matches.

This clonotype was obtained from a female donor with early-stage non-small cell lung cancer. The rearrangement links TRBV28 to TRBJ2-1; 9 bases map to TRBD2. Material: PBMCs, obtained at surgery. CDR3 in DNA: TGTGCCAGCGTGATTGGTGGGACTAGCCCGAACAATGAGCAGTTCTTC. The encoded protein is CASVIGGTSPNNEQFF.